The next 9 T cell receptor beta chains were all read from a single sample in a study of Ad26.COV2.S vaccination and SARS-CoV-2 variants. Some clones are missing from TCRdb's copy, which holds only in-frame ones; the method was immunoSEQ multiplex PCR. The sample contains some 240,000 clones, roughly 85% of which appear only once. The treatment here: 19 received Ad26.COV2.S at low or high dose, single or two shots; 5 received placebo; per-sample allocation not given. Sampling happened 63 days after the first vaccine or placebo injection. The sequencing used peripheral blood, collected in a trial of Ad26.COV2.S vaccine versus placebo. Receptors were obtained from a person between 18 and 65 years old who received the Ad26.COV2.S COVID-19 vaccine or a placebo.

DNA of the CDR3: TGTGCCAGCAGCTTAGCTCTAGGGAGCACTGAAGCTTTCTTT. Amino acids: CASSLALGSTEAFF. This chain joins TRBV7-9 and TRBJ1-1; D uncertain. V was shortened by 0 bases and J by 4 bases, with 9 bases between the two germline ends. Germline CDR1 SEHNR, CDR2 FQNEAQ (reference sequence). CDR3 length: 14 residues.

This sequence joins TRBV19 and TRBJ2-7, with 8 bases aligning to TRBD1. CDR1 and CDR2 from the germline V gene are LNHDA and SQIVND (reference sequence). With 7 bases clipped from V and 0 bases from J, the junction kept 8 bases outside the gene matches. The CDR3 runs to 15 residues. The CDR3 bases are TGTGCCAGTAAAATCGGGACAGGTAACTCCTACGAGCAGTACTTC. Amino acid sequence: CASKIGTGNSYEQYF.

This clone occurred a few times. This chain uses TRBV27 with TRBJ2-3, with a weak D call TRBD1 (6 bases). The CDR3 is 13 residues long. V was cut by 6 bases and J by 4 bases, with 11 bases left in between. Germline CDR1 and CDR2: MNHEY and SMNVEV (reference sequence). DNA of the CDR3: TGTGCCAGCAGGCCACAGGGTCCAGATACGCAGTATTTT. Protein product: CASRPQGPDTQYF.

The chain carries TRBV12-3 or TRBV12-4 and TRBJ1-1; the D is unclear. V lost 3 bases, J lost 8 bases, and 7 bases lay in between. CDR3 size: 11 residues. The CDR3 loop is CASSFTQEAFF. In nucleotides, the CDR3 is TGTGCCAGCAGTTTTACCCAGGAAGCTTTCTTT.

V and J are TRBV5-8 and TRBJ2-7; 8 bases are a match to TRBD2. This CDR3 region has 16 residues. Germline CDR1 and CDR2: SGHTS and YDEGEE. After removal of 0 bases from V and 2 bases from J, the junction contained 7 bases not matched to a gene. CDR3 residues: CASSLAGGGNTYEQYF. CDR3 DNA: TGTGCCAGCAGCTTGGCCGGCGGGGGGAATACCTACGAGCAGTACTTC.

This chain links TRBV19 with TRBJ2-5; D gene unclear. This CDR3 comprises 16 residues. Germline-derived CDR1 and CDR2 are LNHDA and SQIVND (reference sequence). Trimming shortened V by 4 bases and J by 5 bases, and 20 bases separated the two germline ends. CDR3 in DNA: TGTGCCAGTAGTAGAGCCGCCGTCAGGAATTCGGAGACCCAGTACTTC. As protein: CASSRAAVRNSETQYF.

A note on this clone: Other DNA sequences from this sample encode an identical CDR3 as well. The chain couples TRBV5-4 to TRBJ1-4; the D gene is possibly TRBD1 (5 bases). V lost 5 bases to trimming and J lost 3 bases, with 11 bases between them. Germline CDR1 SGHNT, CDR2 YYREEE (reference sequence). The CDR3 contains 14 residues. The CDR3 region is CASRAGGPNEKLFF. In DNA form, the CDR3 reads TGTGCCAGCAGGGCGGGGGGTCCTAATGAAAAACTGTTTTTT.

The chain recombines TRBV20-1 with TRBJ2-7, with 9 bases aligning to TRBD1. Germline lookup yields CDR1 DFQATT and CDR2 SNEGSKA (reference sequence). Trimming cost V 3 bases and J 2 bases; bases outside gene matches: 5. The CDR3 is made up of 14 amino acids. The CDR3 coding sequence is TGCAGTGCTAGTACAGACAGGGGGACCTACGAGCAGTACTTC. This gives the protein CSASTDRGTYEQYF.

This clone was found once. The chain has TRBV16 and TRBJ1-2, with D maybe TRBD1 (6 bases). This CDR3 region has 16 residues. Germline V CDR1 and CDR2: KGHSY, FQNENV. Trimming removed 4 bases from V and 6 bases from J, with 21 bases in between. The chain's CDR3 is CASSPSSTGGEDGYTF. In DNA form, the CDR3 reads TGTGCCAGCAGCCCTTCATCGACAGGCGGCGAGGATGGCTACACCTTC.